Listed below are T cell receptor beta chains from one sample, sequenced in a study of T cell changes during pregnancy in multiple sclerosis. Some clones are missing from TCRdb's copy, which holds only in-frame ones; the method was immunoSEQ multiplex PCR. The profile shows roughly 87,000 clones, about 91% of them singletons. The sequenced sample was PBMCs, obtained in the first trimester of pregnancy. These receptors all stem from a female donor in good health, serving as a control in a pregnancy study. Some clones in this sample may be carry-over from other donors' samples. CDR3s include the opening cysteine and the closing phenylalanine or tryptophan. The D gene is left open where the match is weak. Size is omitted from some rows. Given values are once, few, many or a class for expanded clones.

TRBV28	NA	NA	TRBJ2-2	CATLVETGELFF	TGTGCCACTCTCGTGGAGACCGGGGAGCTGTTTTTT
TRBV7-8	NA	TRBD2	TRBJ2-3	CASSPRRAGPRLDTQYF	TGTGCCAGCAGCCCCAGGAGAGCGGGACCGAGGTTAGATACGCAGTATTTT
TRBV4-3	NA	NA	TRBJ2-3	CASSQAQGQIGTDTQYF	TGCGCCAGCAGCCAAGCCCAGGGACAAATCGGGACAGATACGCAGTATTTT
TRBV9	NA	NA	TRBJ2-1	CASGNVLGLNEQFF	TGTGCCTCCGGGAACGTCCTCGGGTTAAATGAGCAGTTCTTC
TRBV27	NA	TRBD1	TRBJ1-5	CASSRDRGGQPQHF	TGTGCCAGCAGCCGGGACAGGGGGGGTCAGCCCCAGCATTTT
TRBV2	NA	TRBD1	TRBJ2-2	CASSRTGVSGELFF	TGTGCCAGTTCTCGGACAGGGGTATCCGGGGAGCTGTTTTTT
TRBV4-3	NA	NA	TRBJ1-5	CASSRSRESNQPQHF	TGCGCCAGCAGCCGTTCTCGAGAGAGCAATCAGCCCCAGCATTTT
TRBV7-2	many	NA	TRBJ1-1	CASSRNEGVGDTEAFF	TGTGCCAGCAGCCGTAACGAGGGGGTGGGCGACACTGAAGCTTTCTTT
TRBV5-6	NA	TRBD1	TRBJ1-2	CASNWDRLEGYTF	TGTGCCAGCAACTGGGACAGACTAGAAGGCTACACCTTC
TRBV18	NA	TRBD2	TRBJ2-1	CASSPPLREGDEQFF	TGTGCCAGCTCACCACCGTTGCGGGAGGGGGATGAGCAGTTCTTC
TRBV2	once	NA	TRBJ2-7	CASSVQGSKYEQYF	TGTGCCAGCAGTGTACAGGGTTCCAAATACGAGCAGTACTTC
TRBV6-4	NA	NA	TRBJ1-4	CASSDSGVGEKLFF	TGTGCCAGCAGTGATTCAGGGGTTGGTGAAAAACTGTTTTTT
TRBV25-1	NA	NA	TRBJ1-1	CASSELSGAEAFF	TGTGCCAGCAGTGAATTATCGGGGGCTGAAGCTTTCTTT
TRBV5-8	NA	NA	TRBJ1-4	CASGPGVNEKLFF	TGTGCCAGCGGTCCAGGGGTAAATGAAAAACTGTTTTTT
TRBV7-4	NA	NA	TRBJ2-7	CASSPMLADSYEQYF	TGTGCCAGCAGCCCAATGCTAGCTGACTCCTACGAGCAGTACTTC
TRBV7-2	NA	TRBD2	TRBJ2-3	CASSLATGLASDTQYF	TGTGCCAGCAGCTTAGCGACGGGACTAGCCTCAGATACGCAGTATTTT
TRBV4-1	NA	TRBD2	TRBJ2-7	CASSPQPILAGRSYEQYF	TGCGCCAGCAGCCCCCAACCTATTCTAGCGGGAAGATCCTACGAGCAGTACTTC
TRBV28	NA	NA	TRBJ1-5	CASSVGQLHQPQHF	TGTGCCAGCAGTGTTGGACAGCTCCATCAGCCCCAGCATTTT
TRBV7-8	NA	TRBD2	TRBJ2-5	CASTPAGGGETQYF	TGTGCCAGCACCCCAGCGGGGGGGGGAGAGACCCAGTACTTC
TRBV28	NA	TRBD1	TRBJ1-5	CASQYRGNQPQHF	TGTGCCAGTCAATACAGGGGTAATCAGCCCCAGCATTTT
TRBV7-2	NA	NA	TRBJ2-3	CASSFDLTRDTQYF	TGTGCCAGCAGCTTTGACTTAACCCGCGATACGCAGTATTTT
TRBV19	NA	NA	TRBJ2-4	CASSIHGQGSKNIQYF	TGTGCCAGTAGTATACATGGGCAGGGCTCCAAAAACATTCAGTACTTC
TRBV5-1	NA	TRBD1	TRBJ1-1	CASSRQGANSWTEAFF	TGCGCCAGCAGTAGACAGGGGGCGAATTCGTGGACTGAAGCTTTCTTT
TRBV27	NA	NA	TRBJ2-7	CASSLYPGRSYEQYF	TGTGCCAGCAGTTTATACCCAGGGCGCTCCTACGAGCAGTACTTC
TRBV14	NA	NA	TRBJ2-4	CASSEQGNIQYF	TGTGCCAGCAGCGAACAGGGAAACATTCAGTACTTC
TRBV10-3	NA	NA	TRBJ1-2	CAISASANYGYTF	TGTGCCATCAGTGCTTCAGCTAACTATGGCTACACCTTC
TRBV15	few	NA	TRBJ2-7	CATSRDSYEQYF	TGTGCCACCAGCAGAGACAGCTACGAGCAGTACTTC
TRBV11-2	NA	TRBD1	TRBJ2-7	CASSHYMSKRDSFYEQYF	TGTGCCAGCAGCCATTATATGTCTAAAAGGGACAGCTTCTACGAGCAGTACTTC